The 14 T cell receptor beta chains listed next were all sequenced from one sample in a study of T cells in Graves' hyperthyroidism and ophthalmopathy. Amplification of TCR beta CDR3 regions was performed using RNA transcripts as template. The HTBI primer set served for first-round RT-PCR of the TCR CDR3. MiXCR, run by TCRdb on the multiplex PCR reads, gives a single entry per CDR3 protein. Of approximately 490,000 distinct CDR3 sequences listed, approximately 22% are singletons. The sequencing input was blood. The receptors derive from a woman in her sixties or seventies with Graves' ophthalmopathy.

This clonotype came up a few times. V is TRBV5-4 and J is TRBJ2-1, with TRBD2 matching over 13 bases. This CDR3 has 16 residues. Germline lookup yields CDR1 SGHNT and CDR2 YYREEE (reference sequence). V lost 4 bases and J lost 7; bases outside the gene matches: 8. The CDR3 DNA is TGTGCCAGCAGCCAGAGGACTAGCGGGAGAAGGAATGAGCAGTTCTTC. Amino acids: CASSQRTSGRRNEQFF.

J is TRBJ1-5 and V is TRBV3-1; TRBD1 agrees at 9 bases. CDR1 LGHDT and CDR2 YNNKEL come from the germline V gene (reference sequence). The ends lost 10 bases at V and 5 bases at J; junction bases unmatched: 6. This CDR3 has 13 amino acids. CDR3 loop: CATGGQGDQPQHF. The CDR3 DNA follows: TGTGCCACAGGGGGACAGGGAGATCAGCCCCAGCATTTT.

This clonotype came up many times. The CDR3 reads CSVGTGGPDQPQHF. CDR3 in DNA: TGCAGCGTGGGGACAGGGGGGCCGGATCAGCCCCAGCATTTT. The chain has TRBV29-1 and TRBJ1-5; TRBD1 aligns across 11 bases. CDR3 length: 14 amino acids. Losses at the gene ends were 6 bases for V and 5 bases for J; bases not matched to a gene: 6. CDR1 is SQVTM and CDR2 is ANQGSEA in the germline V gene.

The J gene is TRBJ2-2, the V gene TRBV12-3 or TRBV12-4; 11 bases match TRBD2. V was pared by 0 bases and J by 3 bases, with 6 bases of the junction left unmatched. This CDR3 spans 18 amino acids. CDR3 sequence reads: CASSLARALAGDTGELFF. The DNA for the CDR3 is TGTGCCAGCAGTTTAGCGAGAGCACTAGCGGGAGACACCGGGGAGCTGTTTTTT.

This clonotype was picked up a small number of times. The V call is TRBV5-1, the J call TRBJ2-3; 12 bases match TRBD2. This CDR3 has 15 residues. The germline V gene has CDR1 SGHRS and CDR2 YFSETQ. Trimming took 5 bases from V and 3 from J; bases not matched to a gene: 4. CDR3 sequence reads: CASRPTSGSTDTQYF. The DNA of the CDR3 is TGCGCCAGCAGGCCGACTAGCGGGAGTACAGATACGCAGTATTTT. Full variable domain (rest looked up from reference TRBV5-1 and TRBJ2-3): KAGVTQTPRYLIKTRGQQVTLSCSPISGHRSVSWYQQTPGQGLQFLFEYFSETQRNKGNFPGRFSGRQFSNSRSEMNVSTLELGDSALYLCASRPTSGSTDTQYFGPGTRLTVL.

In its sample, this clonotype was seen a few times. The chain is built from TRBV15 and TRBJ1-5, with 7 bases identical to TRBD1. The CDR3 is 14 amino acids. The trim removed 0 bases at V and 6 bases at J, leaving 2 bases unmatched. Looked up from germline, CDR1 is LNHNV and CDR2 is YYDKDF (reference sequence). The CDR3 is CATSRDAGGQPQHF. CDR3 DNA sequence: TGTGCCACCAGCAGAGATGCAGGGGGTCAGCCCCAGCATTTT.

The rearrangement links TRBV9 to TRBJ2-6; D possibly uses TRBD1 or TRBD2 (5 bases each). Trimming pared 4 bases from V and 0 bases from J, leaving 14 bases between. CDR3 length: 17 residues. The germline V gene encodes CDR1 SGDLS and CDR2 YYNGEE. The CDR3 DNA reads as TGTGCCAGCAGCCCCGGTTTGAGGGGCTCTGGGGCCAACGTCCTGACTTTC. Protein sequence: CASSPGLRGSGANVLTF.

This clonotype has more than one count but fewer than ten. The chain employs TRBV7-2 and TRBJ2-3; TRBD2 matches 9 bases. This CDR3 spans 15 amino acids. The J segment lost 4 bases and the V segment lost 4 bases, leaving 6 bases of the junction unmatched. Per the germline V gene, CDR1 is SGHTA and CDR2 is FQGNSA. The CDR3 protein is CASSSVAGAADTQYF. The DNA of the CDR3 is TGTGCCAGCAGCTCTGTAGCGGGAGCGGCAGATACGCAGTATTTT.

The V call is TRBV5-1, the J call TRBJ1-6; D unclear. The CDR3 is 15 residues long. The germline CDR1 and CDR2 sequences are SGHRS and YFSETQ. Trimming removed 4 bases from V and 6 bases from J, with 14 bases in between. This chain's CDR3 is CASSLTGRPNSPLHF. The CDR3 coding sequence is TGCGCCAGCAGCCTCACCGGACGCCCTAATTCACCCCTCCACTTT. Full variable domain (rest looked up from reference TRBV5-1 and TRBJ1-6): KAGVTQTPRYLIKTRGQQVTLSCSPISGHRSVSWYQQTPGQGLQFLFEYFSETQRNKGNFPGRFSGRQFSNSRSEMNVSTLELGDSALYLCASSLTGRPNSPLHFGNGTRLTVT.

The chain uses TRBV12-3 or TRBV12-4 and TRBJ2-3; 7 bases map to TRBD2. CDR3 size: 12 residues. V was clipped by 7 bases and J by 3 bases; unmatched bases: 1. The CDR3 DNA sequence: TGTGCCAGCACTAGCGGTACAGATACGCAGTATTTT. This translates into CASTSGTDTQYF.

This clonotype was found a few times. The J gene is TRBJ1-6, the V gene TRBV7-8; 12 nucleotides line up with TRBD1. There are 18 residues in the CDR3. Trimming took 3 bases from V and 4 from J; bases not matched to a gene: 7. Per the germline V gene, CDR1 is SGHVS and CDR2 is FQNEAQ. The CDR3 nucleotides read TGTGCCAGCAGCTTCGACCCGGGACAGGGGGCGTATAATTCACCCCTCCACTTT. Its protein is CASSFDPGQGAYNSPLHF.

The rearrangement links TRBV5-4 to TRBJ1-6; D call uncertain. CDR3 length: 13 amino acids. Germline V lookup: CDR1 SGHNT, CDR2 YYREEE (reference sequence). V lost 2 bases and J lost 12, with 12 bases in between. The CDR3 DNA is TGTGCCAGCAGCTTTGACCGTATACAACCCCTCCACTTT. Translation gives CASSFDRIQPLHF. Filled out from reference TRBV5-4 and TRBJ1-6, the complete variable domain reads ETGVTQSPTHLIKTRGQQVTLRCSSQSGHNTVSWYQQALGQGPQFIFQYYREEENGRGNFPPRFSGLQFPNYSSELNVNALELDDSALYLCASSFDRIQPLHFGNGTRLTVT.

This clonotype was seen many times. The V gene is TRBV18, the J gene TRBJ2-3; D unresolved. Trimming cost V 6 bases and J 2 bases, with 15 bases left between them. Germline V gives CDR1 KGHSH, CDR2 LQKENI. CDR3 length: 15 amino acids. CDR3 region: CASSPTMIHTDTQYF. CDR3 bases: TGTGCCAGCTCGCCGACCATGATTCACACAGATACGCAGTATTTT.

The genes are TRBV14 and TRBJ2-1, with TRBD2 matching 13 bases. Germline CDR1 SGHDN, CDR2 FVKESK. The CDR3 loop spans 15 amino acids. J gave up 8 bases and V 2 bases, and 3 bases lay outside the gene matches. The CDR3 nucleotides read TGTGCCAGCAGCCAACCGGGACTAGCGGGATATGAGCAGTTCTTC. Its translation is CASSQPGLAGYEQFF.